What follows is one T cell receptor (beta chain) and its context. The repertoire was sequenced with immunoSEQ multiplex PCR; TCRdb's copy has only in-frame clones and lacks some. The data hold around 150,000 clones, with approximately 72% observed a single time. The data originate from a study of PD-1 blockade in classical Hodgkin lymphoma. With no exception, relapse followed autologous stem cell transplantation in all patients, and brentuximab vedotin exposure varied. This clonotype was sampled from a human donor with classical Hodgkin lymphoma. The specimen comprised peripheral blood mononuclear cells (PBMCs), sampled before the second cycle of nivolumab.

The CDR3 DNA is TGTGCCAGCAGTCTTGACTTAGGACCCTACGAGCAGTACTTC. Translation: CASSLDLGPYEQYF. This sequence joins TRBV25-1 and TRBJ2-7, with D unclear. Trimming removed 5 bases at V and 2 bases at J, with 13 bases between. The CDR3 has 14 amino acids. Germline assignment: CDR1 MGHDK and CDR2 SYGVNS.